The clone carrying this T cell receptor beta chain was observed at least ten times. Its specificity is unknown. PBMCs were isolated at a quantity of at least 6.5 million per sample. This sample is part of a study of blood T cells in healthy people across ages. General study findings and limits: A roughly linear fall in TCR beta diversity per million T cells was seen with increasing age. The study lacked donor CMV status, which possibly confounded expanded clonotype changes.

A sample-barcoded 5' primer and a J-beta primer mix were used in a second PCR of roughly 6 to 11 cycles. Template switching added a 12-random-nucleotide identifier to every cDNA molecule. A single record per CDR3 protein comes from TCRdb applying MiXCR to the 5' RACE reads. The profile shows just under 900,000 distinct CDR3 sequences, roughly 26% of them singletons. The CDR3 contains 15 residues. V lost 2 bases and J lost 7; bases outside the gene matches: 4. The clonotype originates from a woman older than 75 in good health. The chain combines TRBV12-3 or TRBV12-4 with TRBJ1-6; 8 bases fit TRBD1. The sample consisted of blood. CDR3 DNA sequence: TGTGCCAGCAGTTTATCGGCAGGGGGCAATTCACCCCTCCACTTT. Residues: CASSLSAGGNSPLHF.